The sequence of this TCR beta chain was determined in a study of follicular helper T cells after annual influenza vaccination. Noted time point: 2015-2016 season, 7 days after influenza vaccination. Cells are cTfh (non-naive CD4+CXCR5+PD-1+), split by ICOS and CD38 into double-positive or double-negative. Overall study findings and caveats: Day 7 ICOS+CD38+ clones later appeared mostly in ICOS-CD38- cTfh. Yearly vaccinations repeatedly recalled conserved clonotypes in ICOS+CD38+ cTfh.

Survey level resolution was used for TCRB sequencing. TCRdb's table, derived via immunoSEQ multiplex PCR, lists solely in-frame clones and lacks some. The sample lists approximately 7,400 clones, approximately 80% occurring once. A remark on this clone: Its specificity is unknown.

Germline V CDR1 and CDR2: SGHTA, FQGTGA. The ends were cut back, 4 bases at V and 0 bases at J, with 12 bases in the middle. This CDR3 is built from 16 residues. The chain uses TRBV7-3 and TRBJ2-2; possibly TRBD2 for D (6 bases). Sample: CXCR5+ CD38- circulating T follicular helper cells from blood, taken 7 days after influenza vaccination. Subset defined: circulating Tfh, non-naive CD4+CXCR5+PD-1+ (ICOS+CD38+ or ICOS-CD38-). The TCR was taken from an adult who received the influenza vaccine. The CDR3 region has the DNA TGTGCCAGCAGCTCTCCGGGACTTTCGAACACCGGGGAGCTGTTTTTT. Its protein product is CASSSPGLSNTGELFF.